This T cell receptor beta chain was retrieved from a study of cytomegalovirus exposure and HLA in healthy donors. General observations from the study: A later analysis linked a missense DCLRE1C variant to TCR beta V- and J-gene trimming. Presence/absence comparisons presumed near-even sequencing depth among donors. In an earlier analysis, in some 500 donors, most V segments appeared productive either ~87% or ~30% of the time.

On this clone: Its antigen is undetermined.

This CDR3 region has 12 residues. The germline CDR1 and CDR2 sequences are SNHLY and FYNNEI. Germline trimming cut 6 bases from V and 5 bases from J; bases unmatched to any gene: 1. This PCR relied on a set of 60 Vbeta primers and 13 Jbeta primers. The method was immunoSEQ multiplex PCR; TCRdb's version includes in-frame clones alone and lacks a portion of them. The table shows about 150,000 clones, with about 88% occurring only once. Among the donors, all were healthy bone marrow donors. The J gene is TRBJ2-5, the V gene TRBV2; 9 nucleotides align to TRBD2. Sequences were obtained from PBMCs. The sequence was collected from a man aged 25-40 years in good health and CMV-seropositive. The CDR3 coding sequence is TGTGCCAGCAGGGGGACTAGCGAGACCCAGTACTTC. It is translated as CASRGTSETQYF.